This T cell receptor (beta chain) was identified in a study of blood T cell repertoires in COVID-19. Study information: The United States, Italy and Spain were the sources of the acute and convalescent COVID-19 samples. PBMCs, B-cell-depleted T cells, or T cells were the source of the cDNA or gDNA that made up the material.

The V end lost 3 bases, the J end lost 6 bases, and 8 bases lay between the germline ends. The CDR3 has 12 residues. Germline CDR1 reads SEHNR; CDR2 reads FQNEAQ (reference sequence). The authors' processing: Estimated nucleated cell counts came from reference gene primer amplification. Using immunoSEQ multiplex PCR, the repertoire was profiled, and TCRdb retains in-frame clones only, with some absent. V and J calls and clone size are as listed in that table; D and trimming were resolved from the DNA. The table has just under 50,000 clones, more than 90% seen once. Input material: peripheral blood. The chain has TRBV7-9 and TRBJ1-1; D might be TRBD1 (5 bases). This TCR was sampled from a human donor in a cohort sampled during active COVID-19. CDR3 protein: CASSFRESEAFF. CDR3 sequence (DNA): TGTGCCAGCAGCTTCAGGGAATCTGAAGCTTTCTTT.